Below, one T cell receptor beta chain is given with its context. Antigen specificity is unknown. The primer mix had 60 Vbeta and 13 Jbeta primers. Repertoires were generated with immunoSEQ multiplex PCR, while TCRdb's copy carries only in-frame clones and drops some. The repertoire holds around 130,000 clones, with roughly 80% as singletons. This record belongs to a study of cytomegalovirus exposure and HLA in healthy donors. Study results and caveats: Earlier analysis looked at TCR beta V segments, and most were productive about 90% or about 30% of the time. It was taken for granted in presence/absence analyses that sequencing depth across donors was roughly uniform. High sensitivity and specificity were reportedly achieved when the classifier diagnosed cytomegalovirus status.

The CDR3 consists of 14 residues. V was trimmed by 0 bases and J by 5 bases, leaving 11 bases between them. Per the germline V gene, CDR1 is SGDLS and CDR2 is YYNGEE. The receptor was derived from a boy younger than 18 in good health and CMV-seronegative. Sequencing was carried out using PBMCs. V is TRBV9 and J is TRBJ2-5; the D gene is possibly TRBD2 (6 bases). CDR3 protein: CASSVAAGRETQYF. The CDR3 DNA reads as TGTGCCAGCAGCGTAGCGGCGGGGCGGGAGACCCAGTACTTC.